This TCR beta chain was profiled in a study of shared clonotypes between healthy human individuals. Study-level findings and limits: The sharing of 5% to 5.5% of naive CD4 clonotypes was seen across a few donors. Clonotype sharing among donors was expected to depend on sequencing depth. Only blood was sampled; tissue repertoires likely differ.

Participating donors were healthy, HIV-negative adults free of recent acute infections or vaccinations. The repertoire was sequenced with immunoSEQ multiplex PCR; TCRdb's copy has only in-frame clones and lacks some. The sample lists some 2,100,000 clones, around 95% occurring once. On this clone: Its antigen is unknown.

V was clipped by 4 bases and J by 5 bases, with 8 bases between them. The V gene's germline CDR1 is WSHSY and CDR2 SAAADI. This CDR3 is 12 amino acids long. Input material: naive CD4+ T cells sorted from blood. The sample's subset: CD45RA+ positively selected. The rearrangement joins TRBV10-2 to TRBJ1-1; no clear D gene. The receptor's source is a man younger than 30 in good health. CDR3 sequence: CASSVIATEAFF. As DNA, the CDR3 is TGCGCCAGCAGTGTTATCGCTACTGAAGCTTTCTTT.